These T cell receptor beta chains were read from a single sample in a study of T cell responses to AZD1222 COVID-19 vaccine. Profiling relied on immunoSEQ multiplex PCR, and the TCRdb table lists in-frame clones only, not all of them. The repertoire holds around 60,000 clones, with about 90% as singletons. The source was peripheral blood, collected on day 0 of AZD1222 vaccination. The receptor source for this set is an adult in good health. The CDR3 runs from the conserved cysteine through the conserved F or W. The D gene is left open where the match is weak. Some rows mark clone size as missing; the rest say once, few, many or name a class of expanded clone.

clone size	V gene	D gene	J gene	CDR3 protein	CDR3 DNA
-	TRBV9	-	TRBJ2-7	CASSAWDIAYEQYF	TGTGCCAGCAGCGCCTGGGACATCGCCTACGAGCAGTACTTC
-	TRBV30	TRBD1	TRBJ1-6	CAFQGQGNSPLHF	TGTGCCTTCCAAGGACAGGGAAATTCACCCCTCCACTTT
-	TRBV2	TRBD1	TRBJ1-5	CASGGTGNSNQPQHF	TGTGCCAGCGGGGGGACAGGAAATAGCAATCAGCCCCAGCATTTT
-	TRBV2	-	TRBJ2-7	CASSEVSEQYF	TGTGCCAGCAGTGAGGTCAGCGAGCAGTACTTC
-	TRBV3-1/TRBV3-2	TRBD2	TRBJ2-7	CASSPSPLAGDSYEQYF	TGTGCCAGCAGCCCTAGCCCTCTAGCGGGGGACTCCTACGAGCAGTACTTC
-	TRBV27	TRBD1	TRBJ1-5	CASSAAQGGQPQHF	TGTGCCAGCAGTGCCGCACAGGGGGGCCAGCCCCAGCATTTT
-	TRBV6-5	-	TRBJ2-7	CASSREQGGEQYF	TGTGCCAGCAGCCGCGAACAGGGTGGCGAGCAGTACTTC
-	TRBV6-6	-	TRBJ2-5	CASRLGGQQETQYF	TGTGCCAGCAGACTCGGGGGACAGCAAGAGACCCAGTACTTC
-	TRBV7-7	TRBD2	TRBJ2-2	CASSAASGVNTGELFF	TGTGCCAGCAGCGCAGCCAGCGGGGTTAACACCGGGGAGCTGTTTTTT
-	TRBV2	TRBD2	TRBJ2-7	CASSLGELAGSEQYF	TGTGCCAGCAGCCTAGGGGAGCTAGCGGGGAGCGAGCAGTACTTC
-	TRBV30	-	TRBJ2-7	CAWSVSGYEQYF	TGTGCCTGGAGTGTATCGGGCTACGAGCAGTACTTC
-	TRBV19	-	TRBJ1-5	CASSREANGYQPQHF	TGTGCCAGTAGTAGGGAGGCGAATGGGTATCAGCCCCAGCATTTT
-	TRBV19	-	TRBJ1-2	CASSQQKTNYGYTF	TGTGCCAGTAGTCAACAGAAAACTAACTATGGCTACACCTTC
-	TRBV29-1	-	TRBJ1-2	CSAEVHGNYGYTF	TGCAGCGCTGAGGTTCATGGGAACTATGGCTACACCTTC
-	TRBV6-5	-	TRBJ2-3	CASSYSVGDTQYF	TGTGCCAGCAGTTACTCGGTTGGCGATACGCAGTATTTT
-	TRBV7-2	TRBD1	TRBJ1-1	CASSFGQVNTEAFF	TGTGCCAGCAGCTTTGGACAGGTGAACACTGAAGCTTTCTTT
-	TRBV12-3/TRBV12-4	-	TRBJ1-3	CASSFDNTIYF	TGTGCCAGCAGTTTTGATAACACCATATATTTT
once	TRBV5-1	-	TRBJ1-4	CASSLGGTNEKLFF	TGCGCCAGCAGCTTGGGGGGAACTAATGAAAAACTGTTTTTT
-	TRBV16	-	TRBJ1-3	CASSPADRASGNTIYF	TGTGCCAGCAGCCCCGCAGACAGAGCCTCTGGAAACACCATATATTTT
-	TRBV6-6	-	TRBJ1-2	CASSLDTAGYTF	TGTGCCAGCAGTTTAGACACTGCCGGCTACACCTTC
-	TRBV2	-	TRBJ2-2	CASSNRETGELFF	TGTGCCAGCAGTAACAGGGAAACCGGGGAGCTGTTTTTT
-	TRBV6-1	-	TRBJ1-4	CASSEVHEKLFF	TGTGCCAGCAGTGAAGTGCATGAAAAACTGTTTTTT